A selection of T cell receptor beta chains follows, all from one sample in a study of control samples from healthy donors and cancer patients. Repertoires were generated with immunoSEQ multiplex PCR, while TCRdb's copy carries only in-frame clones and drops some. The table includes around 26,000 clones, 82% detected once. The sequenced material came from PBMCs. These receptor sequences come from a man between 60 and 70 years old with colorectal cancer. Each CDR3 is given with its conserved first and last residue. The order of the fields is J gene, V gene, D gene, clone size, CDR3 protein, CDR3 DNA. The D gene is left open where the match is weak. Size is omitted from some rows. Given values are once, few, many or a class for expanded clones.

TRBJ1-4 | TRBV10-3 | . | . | CAISESGEAEKLFF | TGTGCCATCAGTGAGTCCGGAGAGGCTGAAAAACTGTTTTTT
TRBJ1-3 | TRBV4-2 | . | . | CASSQEFLGGTGNTIYF | TGTGCCAGCAGCCAAGAGTTTTTGGGAGGAACTGGAAACACCATATATTTT
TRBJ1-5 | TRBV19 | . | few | CASSRGEENQPQHF | TGTGCCAGTAGTCGGGGGGAGGAGAATCAGCCCCAGCATTTT
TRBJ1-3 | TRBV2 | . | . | CASSDGPLSGNTIYF | TGTGCCAGCAGTGACGGCCCCCTCTCTGGAAACACCATATATTTT
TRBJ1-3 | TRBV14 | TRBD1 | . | CASSQYTGTGPNTIYF | TGTGCCAGCAGCCAATACACCGGGACAGGGCCGAACACCATATATTTT
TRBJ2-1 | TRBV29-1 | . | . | CSVPGGPSRDNEQFF | TGCAGCGTTCCCGGGGGTCCCTCCAGGGACAATGAGCAGTTCTTC
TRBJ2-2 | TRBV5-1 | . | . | CASSLYGGTNTGELFF | TGCGCCAGCAGCTTGTACGGGGGGACAAACACCGGGGAGCTGTTTTTT
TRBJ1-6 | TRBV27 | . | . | CASSLGSGGRSYNSPLHF | TGTGCCAGCAGTTTGGGGTCGGGGGGGCGCAGCTATAATTCACCCCTCCACTTT
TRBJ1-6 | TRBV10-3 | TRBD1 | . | CAISGQGYNSPLHF | TGTGCCATCAGCGGACAGGGTTACAATTCACCCCTCCACTTT
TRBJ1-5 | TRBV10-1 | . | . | CASSWDNNQPQHF | TGCGCCAGCAGCTGGGACAACAATCAGCCCCAGCATTTT
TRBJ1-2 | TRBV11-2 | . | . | CASSLDPAGKVYGF | TGTGCCAGCAGCTTAGATCCGGCAGGGAAGGTCTATGGCTTC
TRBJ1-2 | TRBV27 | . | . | CASSFNQRNGYTF | TGTGCCAGCAGTTTTAATCAGAGGAATGGCTACACCTTC
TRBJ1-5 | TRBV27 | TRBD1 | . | CASRDGQGGQPQHF | TGTGCCAGCAGGGACGGACAGGGGGGTCAGCCCCAGCATTTT
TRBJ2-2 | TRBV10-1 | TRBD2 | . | CASRDSGGTGELFF | TGCGCCAGCAGGGACTCGGGGGGCACCGGGGAGCTGTTTTTT
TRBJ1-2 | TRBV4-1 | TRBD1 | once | CASSLQSGTVNNYGYTF | TGCGCCAGCAGCCTCCAAAGCGGGACAGTTAATAACTATGGCTACACCTTC
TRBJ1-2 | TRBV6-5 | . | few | CASSPGYYGYTF | TGTGCCAGCAGCCCGGGTTACTATGGCTACACCTTC